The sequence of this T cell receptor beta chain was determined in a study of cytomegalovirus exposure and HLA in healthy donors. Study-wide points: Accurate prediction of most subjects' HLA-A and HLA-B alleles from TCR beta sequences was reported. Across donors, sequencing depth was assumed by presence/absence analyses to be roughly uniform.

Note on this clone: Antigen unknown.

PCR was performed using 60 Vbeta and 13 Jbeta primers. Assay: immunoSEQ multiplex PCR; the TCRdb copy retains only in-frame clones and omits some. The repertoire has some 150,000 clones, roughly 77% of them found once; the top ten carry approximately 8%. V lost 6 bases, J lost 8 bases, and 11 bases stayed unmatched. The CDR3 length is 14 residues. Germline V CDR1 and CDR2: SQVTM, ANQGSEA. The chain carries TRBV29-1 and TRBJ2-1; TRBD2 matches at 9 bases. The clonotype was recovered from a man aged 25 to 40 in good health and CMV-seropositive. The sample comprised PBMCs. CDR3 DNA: TGCAGCGTCGAGGGGAGCGGGAGGAGGGATGAGCAGTTCTTC. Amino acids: CSVEGSGRRDEQFF.